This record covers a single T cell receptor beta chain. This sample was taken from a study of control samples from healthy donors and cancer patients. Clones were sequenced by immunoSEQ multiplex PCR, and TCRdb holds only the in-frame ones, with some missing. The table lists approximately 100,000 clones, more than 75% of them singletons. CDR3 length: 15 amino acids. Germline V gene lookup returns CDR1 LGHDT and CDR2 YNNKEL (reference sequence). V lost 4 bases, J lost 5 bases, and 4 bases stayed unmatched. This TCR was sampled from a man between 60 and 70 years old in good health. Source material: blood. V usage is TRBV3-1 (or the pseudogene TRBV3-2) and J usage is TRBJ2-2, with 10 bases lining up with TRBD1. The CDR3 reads CASSLGTGVTGELFF. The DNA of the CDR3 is TGTGCCAGCAGCCTAGGGACAGGGGTTACCGGGGAGCTGTTTTTT.